The rows below give T cell receptor beta chains drawn from one sample of a study of blood T cell repertoires in COVID-19. Generated by immunoSEQ multiplex PCR, the TCRdb table keeps only in-frame clones and is missing some. The sample lists about 270,000 clones; more than 70% were seen once. Source material: peripheral blood. The source of these receptors is a woman between 50 and 59 years old with acute or convalescent COVID-19. CDR3s leave out the opening cysteine and the closing phenylalanine or tryptophan.

14 | TRBJ1-5 | TRBV9 | ASSEGPGRGNQPQH
14 | TRBJ2-3 | TRBV4-3 | ASSQGDGGGTDTQY
13 | TRBJ2-1 | TRBV7-7 | ASSFRRVGYNEQF
15 | TRBJ2-1 | TRBV3-1/TRBV3-2 | ASSQAPTSGLYNEQF
11 | TRBJ1-5 | TRBV30 | AWSYDGNQPQH
11 | TRBJ1-5 | TRBV2 | ASRTGNNQPQH
12 | TRBJ2-7 | TRBV6-6 | ASSYSKEFYEQY
13 | TRBJ2-1 | TRBV19 | ASSIRDSSYNEQF
13 | TRBJ2-1 | TRBV4-2 | ASSQASGGVNEQF
11 | TRBJ2-7 | TRBV21-1 | ATSEGAHYEQY
15 | TRBJ1-2 | TRBV30 | AWSVQPRLLANYGYT
17 | TRBJ2-7 | TRBV7-9 | ASSLATGTYEGTPYEQY
12 | TRBJ1-6 | TRBV28 | ASSLRQEDSPLH